A selection of T cell receptor beta chains follows, all from one sample in a study of T cells in Graves' hyperthyroidism and ophthalmopathy. One entry per CDR3 protein, called by TCRdb with MiXCR from the multiplex PCR reads. The table includes fewer than 650,000 distinct CDR3 sequences, 12% to 15% detected once. The specimen sequenced was blood. These receptors were taken from a woman aged 40 to 49 with Graves' hyperthyroidism. The CDR3 runs from the conserved cysteine through the conserved F or W. A D gene is named only where the DNA matches it firmly. Rows may omit the clone size; those that give it use once, few, many or a size class.

D	size	J	V	DNA	CDR3
NA	NA	TRBJ1-3	TRBV28	TGTGCCAGCAGTTTCGGGGGATGGGAAAACACCATATATTTT	CASSFGGWENTIYF
TRBD2	NA	TRBJ2-1	TRBV29-1	TGCAGCGGTGAAGCGGGGGTCTCCTACGATGAGCAGTTCTTC	CSGEAGVSYDEQFF
TRBD2	NA	TRBJ2-1	TRBV19	TGTGCCAGTAGTATGGCGGGAGGACCCTACAATGAGCAGTTCTTC	CASSMAGGPYNEQFF
NA	few	TRBJ2-7	TRBV12-3/TRBV12-4	TGTGCCAGCACCTCGGACGGACCCTACGAGCAGTACTTC	CASTSDGPYEQYF
TRBD1	NA	TRBJ1-1	TRBV20-1	TGCAGTGCTGGGACAGGGGCCACTGAAGCTTTCTTT	CSAGTGATEAFF
NA	NA	TRBJ2-2	TRBV2	TGTGCCAGCAGTGAACCTTTCAGGGGGGGAACCGGGGAGCTGTTTTTT	CASSEPFRGGTGELFF
NA	NA	TRBJ1-1	TRBV20-1	TGCAGTGCTAGAGATAAGTCCAGGGGTAGAGGCACTGAAGCTTTCTTT	CSARDKSRGRGTEAFF
NA	NA	TRBJ2-7	TRBV7-9	TGTGCCAGCAGCTTAACCCCCCTTGGCTACGAGCAGTACTTC	CASSLTPLGYEQYF
NA	many	TRBJ1-5	TRBV24-1	TGTGCCACCAGTGATCAGGACGGGCCCCAGCATTTT	CATSDQDGPQHF
NA	many	TRBJ2-7	TRBV11-1	TGTGCCAGCAGTCTTACCGCTAGCTCCTACGAGCAGTACTTC	CASSLTASSYEQYF
NA	many	TRBJ2-3	TRBV20-1	TGCAGTGCTCATTCCCCCATATCTAACACAGATACGCAGTATTTT	CSAHSPISNTDTQYF
NA	NA	TRBJ2-7	TRBV14	TGTGCCAGCAGCCTGATGAACTACGAGCAGTACTTC	CASSLMNYEQYF
NA	NA	TRBJ2-2	TRBV5-1	TGCGCCAGCAGCCCTCTCTCTTCTAACACCGGGGAGCTGTTTTTT	CASSPLSSNTGELFF
TRBD1	few	TRBJ2-7	TRBV6-8	TGTGCCAGCAGTTACGGGGACAGGGAAACCTACGAGCAGTACTTC	CASSYGDRETYEQYF
NA	many	TRBJ2-5	TRBV5-1	TGCGCCAGCAGCGTTAGCGGATTACGAGAGACCCAGTACTTC	CASSVSGLRETQYF
NA	once	TRBJ1-2	TRBV5-1	TGCGCCAGCAGCACCCCTGACGGGAACTATGGCTACACCTTC	CASSTPDGNYGYTF
NA	many	TRBJ1-5	TRBV27	TGTGCCAGCAGTTCGGAGCATAGCAATCAGCCCCAGCATTTT	CASSSEHSNQPQHF
NA	many	TRBJ2-7	TRBV28	TGTGCCAGCACCAAAACCTGGGGAGGCTATTACGAGCAGTACTTC	CASTKTWGGYYEQYF
NA	many	TRBJ1-2	TRBV12-3/TRBV12-4	TGTGCCAGCAGCCCGGGGACCTACAGCTATGGCTACACCTTC	CASSPGTYSYGYTF
TRBD2	many	TRBJ2-1	TRBV20-1	TGCAGTGCCCGTGACGGCGGCGGGAGGGCCTACAATGAGCAGTTCTTC	CSARDGGGRAYNEQFF
NA	NA	TRBJ2-7	TRBV19	TGTGCCAGTAGTATGAGTCGGAGCGGTGCAACCTACGAGCAGTACTTC	CASSMSRSGATYEQYF
NA	many	TRBJ1-2	TRBV28	TGTGCCAGCAGTCCGAGACTTACAGCTAACTATGGCTACACCTTC	CASSPRLTANYGYTF
NA	NA	TRBJ1-6	TRBV12-3/TRBV12-4	TGTGCCAGCAGTTTACAGGGGATGAATTCACCCCTCCACTTT	CASSLQGMNSPLHF
NA	many	TRBJ1-1	TRBV2	TGTGCCAGCAGTGAAGAGGGCTGGGGCACTGAAGCTTTCTTT	CASSEEGWGTEAFF
TRBD2	few	TRBJ2-2	TRBV19	TGTGCCAGTAGTATAGTAGGGACTAGCACCGGGGAGCTGTTTTTT	CASSIVGTSTGELFF